The 10 T cell receptor beta chains reported below all come from one sample, sequenced in a study of T cells in women clearing cervical HPV infection. The assay was immunoSEQ multiplex PCR, and TCRdb's table has in-frame clones only and misses some. The sample features fewer than 35,000 clones, with around 4% in its top ten. Input material: blood buffy coat. The receptors here all came from a woman aged 18 to 75 with a cervical HPV16 infection that either progressed to CIN3+ or cleared (not recorded which).

Regarding this clone: The read terminates 3 residues before the CDR3 end, so the remaining end is supplied by the germline J gene. The V gene is TRBV19, the J gene TRBJ1-2; D perhaps matches TRBD1 (6 bases). Trimming pared 3 bases from V and 6 bases from J, leaving 14 bases between. The CDR3 sequence is 14 residues long. CDR1 and CDR2 (germline): LNHDA, SQIVND (reference sequence). The CDR3 is CASSIGSGVDGYTF. The DNA read from the CDR3 is TGTGCCAGTAGTATTGGGTCAGGGGTAGATGGC.

The sequenced CDR3 bases are TGTGCCAGCAGTCCCGGGACAGGGAGCCATGGT. As protein: CASSPGTGSHG. The full CDR3 protein reads CASSPGTGSHGQYF. The chain couples TRBV7-9 to TRBJ2-4; 9 nucleotides match TRBD1. With the read ending 3 residues before the CDR3 end, the germline J gene is used to fill in that end. Germline CDR1 is SEHNR and CDR2 is FQNEAQ (reference sequence). The CDR3 spans 14 residues.

About this clone: The observed sequence ends 3 residues before the CDR3 terminus, with the missing tail filled in from the germline J gene. The genes are TRBV7-8 and TRBJ2-3; D call uncertain. Trimming removed 5 bases from V and 1 base from J, with 13 bases in between. The CDR3 spans 15 residues. CDR1 SGHVS and CDR2 FQNEAQ come from the germline V gene. The CDR3 reads CASSPAARGTDTQYF. The CDR3 DNA, read in part, is TGTGCCAGCAGCCCTGCGGCTCGGGGCACAGATACG.

As regards this clone: The read terminates 3 residues before the CDR3 end, so the remaining end is supplied by the germline J gene. The chain has TRBV6-1 and TRBJ1-2; D gene uncertain. V dropped 4 bases and J dropped 2 bases, with 5 bases sitting between them. CDR3 size: 12 residues. Germline V gives CDR1 MNHNS, CDR2 SASEGT. CDR3 sequence: CASSAQNYGYTF. The covered CDR3 bases are TGTGCCAGCAGTGCACAAAACTATGGC.

About this clone: The sequence runs out 3 residues before the end of the CDR3; the remainder is reconstructed from the germline J gene. The chain joins TRBV7-9 to TRBJ1-2; TRBD1 agrees at 7 bases. The V gene's germline CDR1 is SEHNR and CDR2 FQNEAQ (reference sequence). The CDR3 runs to 14 residues. The V gene end was trimmed by 3 bases and the J gene end by 5 bases; junction bases not matched to a gene: 6. The chain's CDR3 is CASSFTGAGYGYTF. The CDR3 bases that were read are TGTGCCAGCAGCTTTACAGGGGCCGGGTATGGC.

On this clone itself: Read coverage stops 3 residues before the CDR3 terminus; the germline J gene supplies the remainder. The chain links TRBV10-1 to TRBJ1-4, with TRBD1 matching 10 bases. Germline CDR1 WNHNN, CDR2 SYGVQD (reference sequence). This CDR3 is 15 amino acids long. The part of the CDR3 DNA that was read is TGCGCCAGCAGCGGGACAGGGGACGGGGCCAACGTA. Translation gives CASSGTGDGANV. The entire CDR3 is CASSGTGDGANVLFF.

Points on this clone: The sequence runs out 3 residues before the end of the CDR3; the remainder is reconstructed from the germline J gene. The genes are TRBV11-3 and TRBJ1-2; TRBD1 agrees at 7 bases. The CDR3 covers 13 residues. CDR1 is SGHNT, CDR2 YENEEA, per germline. The junction had 5 bases not matched to a gene; V was cut back by 6 bases and J by 4 bases. The CDR3 bases that were read are TGTGCCAGCAGTCCTAGGACAGGCTATGGC. Protein: CASSPRTGYG. The full CDR3 protein reads CASSPRTGYGYTF.

Notes on this clone: The read terminates 3 residues ahead of where the CDR3 ends, so the germline J gene completes it. This chain joins TRBV20-1 and TRBJ2-2; 9 nucleotides line up with TRBD1. The CDR3 contains 13 residues. Germline CDR1 DFQATT, CDR2 SNEGSKA (reference sequence). CDR3 sequence: CSARPGQGEKLFF. CDR3 DNA, as far as it was read: TGCAGTGCTCGACCGGGACAGGGAGAAAAG.

Comments on this clone: The read halts 3 residues ahead of the CDR3 end, with the missing end drawn from the germline J gene. The rearrangement links TRBV5-1 to TRBJ2-4; D is possibly TRBD2 (5 bases). Trimming removed 3 bases at V and 0 bases at J, with 7 bases between. Germline V gene sequence: CDR1 SGHRS, CDR2 YFSETQ. There are 14 residues in the CDR3. Partial CDR3 DNA: TGCGCCAGCAGCTCTAGCTTAGCCAAAAACATT. Translated, it gives CASSSSLAKNI. From start to end, the CDR3 is CASSSSLAKNIQYF. The variable domain in full, with the rest retrieved from reference TRBV5-1 and TRBJ2-4, is KAGVTQTPRYLIKTRGQQVTLSCSPISGHRSVSWYQQTPGQGLQFLFEYFSETQRNKGNFPGRFSGRQFSNSRSEMNVSTLELGDSALYLCASSSSLAKNIQYFGAGTRLSVL.

Of note for this clone: With the read ending 3 residues before the CDR3 end, the germline J gene is used to fill in that end. This rearrangement joins TRBV7-2 to TRBJ2-5, with TRBD2 matching 9 bases. Germline V gene lookup returns CDR1 SGHTA and CDR2 FQGNSA. With V trimmed by 4 bases and J by 5 bases, 5 bases remained unmatched. The CDR3 runs 14 residues. CDR3 bases read: TGTGCCAGCAGCTCGCGGGGGGGCAGGGAGACC. This gives the protein CASSSRGGRET. The full CDR3 protein is CASSSRGGRETQYF.